One sample yielded the 13 T cell receptor beta chains listed below, sequenced in a study of technical replicates of blood from a handful of donors. TCRdb's copy holds only in-frame clones and misses some; the assay was immunoSEQ multiplex PCR. The sample has about 60,000 clones, 70% to 90% seen once. The sequenced material came from PBMCs. The source of these receptors is a human donor in good health. Some clones in this sample may be carry-over from other donors' samples.

This chain joins TRBV12-5 and TRBJ1-1; 8 nucleotides agree with TRBD1. J was trimmed by 11 bases and V by 4 bases; bases with no gene match: 18. This CDR3 comprises 16 residues. Germline V gene data show CDR1 as LGHNT and CDR2 as FRNRAP. The CDR3 nucleotides are TGTGCTAGTGGTTCTCCGGGGGACAGGAAGATTTTTGGGGCTTTCTTT. It specifies CASGSPGDRKIFGAFF. Combining the CDR3 with reference TRBV12-5 and TRBJ1-1 gives the whole variable domain DARVTQTPRHKVTEMGQEVTMRCQPILGHNTVFWYRQTMMQGLELLAYFRNRAPLDDSGMPKDRFSAEMPDATLATLKIQPSEPRDSAVYFCASGSPGDRKIFGAFFGQGTRLTVV.

V gene TRBV7-6 combines with J gene TRBJ2-7; TRBD2 matches 7 bases. The CDR3 runs to 13 residues. J gave up 6 bases and V 4 bases, and 6 bases lay outside the gene matches. Germline values: CDR1 SGHVS, CDR2 FNYEAQ. CDR3 DNA sequence: TGTGCCAGCAGCTCCCCACTAGCGCTCGAGCAGTACTTC. It specifies CASSSPLALEQYF.

The J gene is TRBJ2-3, the V gene TRBV6-1; 10 bases map to TRBD2. Germline-derived CDR1 and CDR2 are MNHNS and SASEGT. V lost 6 bases and J lost 3; bases outside the gene matches: 6. The CDR3 is made up of 15 amino acids. This chain's CDR3 is CASRRGLAETDTQYF. CDR3 bases: TGTGCCAGCAGGAGAGGACTAGCGGAAACAGATACGCAGTATTTT.

Written as DNA, the CDR3 is TGCAGCGTGCGGACAGACACCTACGAGCAGTACTTC. Protein: CSVRTDTYEQYF. This chain links TRBV29-1 with TRBJ2-7; perhaps TRBD1 as D (6 bases). Deletions cut 6 bases from V and 2 bases from J, with 11 bases between. The V gene's germline CDR1 is SQVTM and CDR2 ANQGSEA. The CDR3 runs 12 residues.

J is TRBJ1-6 and V is TRBV11-2; maybe TRBD1 (6 bases). Germline V gene lookup returns CDR1 SGHAT and CDR2 FQNNGV. There are 16 residues in the CDR3. Deletions cut 0 bases from V and 7 bases from J, with 13 bases between. DNA for the CDR3: TGTGCCAGCAGCTTAGAGTTGGGGACATTGAATTCACCCCTCCACTTT. As protein: CASSLELGTLNSPLHF.

This clone was seen a single time. The chain uses TRBV5-6 and TRBJ2-7; TRBD2 matches at 13 bases. The length of the CDR3 is 15 residues. V lost 2 bases to trimming and J lost 7 bases; unmatched junction nucleotides: 6. The germline V gene has CDR1 SGHDT and CDR2 YYEEEE. The CDR3 DNA follows: TGTGCCAGCAGCTTACCGGGACTAGCGGGGCTAGAGCAGTACTTC. Translation: CASSLPGLAGLEQYF. Full variable domain (outside the CDR3, taken from reference TRBV5-6 and TRBJ2-7): DAGVTQSPTHLIKTRGQQVTLRCSPKSGHDTVSWYQQALGQGPQFIFQYYEEEERQRGNFPDRFSGHQFPNYSSELNVNALLLGDSALYLCASSLPGLAGLEQYFGPGTRLTVT.

This clone came up once. J is TRBJ2-7 and V is TRBV5-1, with TRBD2 matching over 14 bases. CDR1 is SGHRS and CDR2 is YFSETQ in the germline V gene. The CDR3 covers 17 residues. Losses at the gene ends were 4 bases for V and 4 bases for J; bases not matched to a gene: 10. CDR3: CASSPWTSGRNLYEQYF. CDR3 nucleotides: TGCGCCAGCAGCCCATGGACTAGCGGGAGGAACCTATACGAGCAGTACTTC. Using reference TRBV5-1 and TRBJ2-7 for the parts outside the CDR3, the full variable domain is KAGVTQTPRYLIKTRGQQVTLSCSPISGHRSVSWYQQTPGQGLQFLFEYFSETQRNKGNFPGRFSGRQFSNSRSEMNVSTLELGDSALYLCASSPWTSGRNLYEQYFGPGTRLTVT.

The J gene is TRBJ2-7, the V gene TRBV7-8; unclear D gene. The germline V gene encodes CDR1 SGHVS and CDR2 FQNEAQ. The CDR3 has 11 residues. Trimming took 5 bases from V and 4 from J, leaving 6 bases between them. The CDR3 loop reads CASSVNYEQYF. The CDR3 DNA reads TGTGCCAGCAGCGTCAATTACGAGCAGTACTTC.

This clone is a singleton in its sample. The CDR3 region is CASSLRQDYNSPLHF. In DNA, the CDR3 is TGTGCCAGCAGTTTAAGACAGGATTATAATTCACCCCTCCACTTT. The gene calls are TRBV27 and TRBJ1-6; perhaps TRBD1 as D (6 bases). The CDR3 has 15 amino acids. V lost 2 bases and J 4 bases, leaving 9 bases between the germline ends. CDR1 is MNHEY and CDR2 is SMNVEV in the germline V gene (reference sequence).

The gene calls are TRBV7-2 and TRBJ2-3; 7 bases agree with TRBD1. Germline loops: CDR1 SGHTA, CDR2 FQGNSA. V lost 1 base and J lost 4; bases outside the gene matches: 8. The CDR3 sequence is 16 residues long. The DNA of the CDR3 is TGTGCCAGCAGCTTAGTCTTGGGACAGTCGGCAGATACGCAGTATTTT. Translating gives CASSLVLGQSADTQYF.

This chain connects TRBV2 to TRBJ2-7; 7 nucleotides align to TRBD1. This CDR3 comprises 13 residues. With V trimmed by 4 bases and J by 7 bases, 7 bases remained unmatched. Germline-derived CDR1 and CDR2 are SNHLY and FYNNEI. The CDR3 DNA follows: TGTGCCAGCAGTGTGACAGGGATAGGAGAGCAGTACTTC. It translates to CASSVTGIGEQYF.

The chain employs TRBV2 and TRBJ2-2; 7 bases align to TRBD1. Germline V gene lookup returns CDR1 SNHLY and CDR2 FYNNEI. The CDR3 extends over 16 amino acids. V was pared by 5 bases and J by 0 bases, with 6 bases of the junction left unmatched. DNA for the CDR3: TGTGCCAGCAGTCCTAAGACAGGGTCGAACACCGGGGAGCTGTTTTTT. It encodes CASSPKTGSNTGELFF.

The V gene is TRBV27, the J gene TRBJ2-2; D is undetermined. The CDR3 covers 15 residues. Germline CDR1 MNHEY, CDR2 SMNVEV (reference sequence). With 2 bases removed from V and 4 bases from J, the gap between germline ends came to 11 bases. CDR3 sequence reads: CASSLSLESTGELFF. CDR3 sequence (DNA): TGTGCCAGCAGTTTAAGTCTGGAGTCCACCGGGGAGCTGTTTTTT.